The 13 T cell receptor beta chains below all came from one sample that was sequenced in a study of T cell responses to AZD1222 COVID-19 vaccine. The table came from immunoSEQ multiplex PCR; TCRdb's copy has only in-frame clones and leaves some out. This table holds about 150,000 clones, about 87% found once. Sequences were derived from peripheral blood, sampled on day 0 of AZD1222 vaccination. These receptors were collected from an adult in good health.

The CDR3 sequence: CASSIRQGSFYGYTF. The CDR3 DNA reads as TGTGCCAGCAGCATCCGACAGGGGTCGTTCTATGGCTACACCTTC. This chain uses TRBV7-2 with TRBJ1-2, with 8 positions matching TRBD1. The germline CDR1 and CDR2 sequences are SGHTA and FQGNSA. The V and J ends lost 5 bases and 4 bases, in that order; junction bases with no gene match: 9. The CDR3 contains 15 residues.

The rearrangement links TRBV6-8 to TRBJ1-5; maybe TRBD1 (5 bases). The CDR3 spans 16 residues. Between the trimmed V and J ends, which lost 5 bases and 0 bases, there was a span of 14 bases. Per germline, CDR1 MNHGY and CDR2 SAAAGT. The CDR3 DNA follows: TGTGCCAGCAGTGATCGACAGCACTATAGCAATCAGCCCCAGCATTTT. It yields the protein CASSDRQHYSNQPQHF.

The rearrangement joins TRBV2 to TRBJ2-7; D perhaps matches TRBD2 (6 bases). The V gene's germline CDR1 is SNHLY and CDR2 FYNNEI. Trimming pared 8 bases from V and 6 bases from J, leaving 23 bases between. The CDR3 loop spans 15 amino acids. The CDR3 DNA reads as TGTGCCAGCGCAAACCGGGACTCCGGCCCTCTCGAGCAGTACTTC. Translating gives CASANRDSGPLEQYF.

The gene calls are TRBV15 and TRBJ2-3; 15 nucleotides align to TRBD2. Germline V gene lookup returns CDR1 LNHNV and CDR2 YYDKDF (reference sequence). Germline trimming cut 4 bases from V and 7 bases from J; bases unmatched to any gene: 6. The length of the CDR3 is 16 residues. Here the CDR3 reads CATSTRTSGGAYTQYF. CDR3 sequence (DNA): TGTGCCACCAGCACGCGGACTAGCGGGGGGGCATATACGCAGTATTTT.

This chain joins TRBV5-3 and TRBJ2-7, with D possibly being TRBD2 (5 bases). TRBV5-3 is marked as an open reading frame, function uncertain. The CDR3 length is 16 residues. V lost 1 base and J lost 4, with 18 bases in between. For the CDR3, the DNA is TGTGCCAGAAGCTTGTGGACTCCCCCCCTCCTTTACGAGCAGTACTTC. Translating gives CARSLWTPPLLYEQYF.

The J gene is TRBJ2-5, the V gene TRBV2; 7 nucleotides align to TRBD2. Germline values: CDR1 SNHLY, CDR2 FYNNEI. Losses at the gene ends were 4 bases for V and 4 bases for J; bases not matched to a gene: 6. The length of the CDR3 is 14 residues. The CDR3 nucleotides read TGTGCCAGCAGTGCCCGACTAGCCACAGAGACCCAGTACTTC. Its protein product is CASSARLATETQYF.

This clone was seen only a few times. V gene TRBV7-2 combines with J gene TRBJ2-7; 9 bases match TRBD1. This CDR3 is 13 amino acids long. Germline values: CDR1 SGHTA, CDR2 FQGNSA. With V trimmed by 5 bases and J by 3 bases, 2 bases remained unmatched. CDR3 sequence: CASSPDRGYEQYF. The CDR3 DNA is TGTGCCAGCAGCCCGGACAGGGGCTACGAGCAGTACTTC.

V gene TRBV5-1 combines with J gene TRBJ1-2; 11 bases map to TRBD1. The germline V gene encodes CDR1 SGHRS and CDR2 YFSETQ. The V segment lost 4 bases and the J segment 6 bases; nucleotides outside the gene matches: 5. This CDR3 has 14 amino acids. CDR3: CASSGQGARNGYTF. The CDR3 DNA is TGCGCCAGCAGCGGACAGGGGGCGAGGAATGGCTACACCTTC. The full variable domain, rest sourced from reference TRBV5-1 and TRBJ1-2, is KAGVTQTPRYLIKTRGQQVTLSCSPISGHRSVSWYQQTPGQGLQFLFEYFSETQRNKGNFPGRFSGRQFSNSRSEMNVSTLELGDSALYLCASSGQGARNGYTFGSGTRLTVV.

The CDR3 region is CASSPRQGHNEQFF. As DNA, the CDR3 is TGTGCCAGCAGCCCCAGACAGGGACACAATGAGCAGTTCTTC. The chain combines TRBV11-2 with TRBJ2-1, with TRBD1 identical over 7 bases. The V segment lost 5 bases and the J segment 5 bases; nucleotides outside the gene matches: 6. CDR3 length: 14 amino acids. Germline CDR1 reads SGHAT; CDR2 reads FQNNGV.

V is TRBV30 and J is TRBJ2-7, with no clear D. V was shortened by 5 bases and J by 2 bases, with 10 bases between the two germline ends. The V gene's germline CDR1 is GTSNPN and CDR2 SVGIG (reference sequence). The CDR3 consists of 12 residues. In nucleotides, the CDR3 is TGTGCCTGGTGCAGCCAGACCTACGAGCAGTACTTC. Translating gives CAWCSQTYEQYF.

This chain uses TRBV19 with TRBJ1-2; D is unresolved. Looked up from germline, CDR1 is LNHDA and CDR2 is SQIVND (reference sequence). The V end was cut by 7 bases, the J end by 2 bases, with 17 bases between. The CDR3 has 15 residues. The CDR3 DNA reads TGTGCCAGTATAAAGCATGAGGGAGTAAACTATGGCTACACCTTC. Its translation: CASIKHEGVNYGYTF.

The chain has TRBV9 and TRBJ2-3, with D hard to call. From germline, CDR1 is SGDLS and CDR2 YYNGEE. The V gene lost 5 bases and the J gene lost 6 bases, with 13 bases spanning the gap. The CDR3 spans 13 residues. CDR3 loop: CASRSDLGDTQYF. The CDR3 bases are TGTGCCAGCAGGAGCGATCTCGGGGATACGCAGTATTTT.

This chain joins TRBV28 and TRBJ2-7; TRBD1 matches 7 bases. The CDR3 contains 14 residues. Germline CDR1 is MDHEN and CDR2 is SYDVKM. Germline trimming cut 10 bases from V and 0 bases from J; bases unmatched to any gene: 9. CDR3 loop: CATSRTGSSYEQYF. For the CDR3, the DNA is TGTGCCACTTCGAGGACAGGTAGCTCCTACGAGCAGTACTTC. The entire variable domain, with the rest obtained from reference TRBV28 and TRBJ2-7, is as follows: DVKVTQSSRYLVKRTGEKVFLECVQDMDHENMFWYRQDPGLGLRLIYFSYDVKMKEKGDIPEGYSVSREKKERFSLILESASTNQTSMYLCATSRTGSSYEQYFGPGTRLTVT.